This T cell receptor beta chain was identified during a study of CD8+ T cells in alopecia areata. On the study more broadly: Treated patients received oral tofacitinib, 5 to 10 mg twice daily.

Trimming left V 2 bases short and J 3 bases short, with 12 bases between. The CDR3 has 15 amino acids. The V gene's germline CDR1 is SEHNR and CDR2 FQNEAQ (reference sequence). RNA was isolated and reverse transcribed to cDNA, the sequencing template. Generated by immunoSEQ multiplex PCR, the TCRdb table keeps only in-frame clones and is missing some. This sample has 150,000 to 250,000 clones, with 45% to 65% found just once. Treatment denoted: oral pan-JAK inhibitor, 5-10 mg twice daily. Researchers took lesional scalp punch biopsies and peripheral blood from people who were alopecia areata patients. On this clone: The antigen remains unidentified.

Study-wide results and caveats: Especially in alopecia totalis/universalis, lesional scalp showed greater clonality than normal scalp did.

The rearrangement links TRBV7-9 to TRBJ2-3; no clear D gene. The receptor was derived from a human donor with alopecia areata. The specimen comprised CD4+ T cells sorted from blood, sampled at week 4, from a patient treated with tofacitinib. The CDR3 sequence is CASSLSSSGTDTQYF. CDR3 coding DNA: TGTGCCAGCAGCTTATCTTCTAGTGGTACAGATACGCAGTATTTT.